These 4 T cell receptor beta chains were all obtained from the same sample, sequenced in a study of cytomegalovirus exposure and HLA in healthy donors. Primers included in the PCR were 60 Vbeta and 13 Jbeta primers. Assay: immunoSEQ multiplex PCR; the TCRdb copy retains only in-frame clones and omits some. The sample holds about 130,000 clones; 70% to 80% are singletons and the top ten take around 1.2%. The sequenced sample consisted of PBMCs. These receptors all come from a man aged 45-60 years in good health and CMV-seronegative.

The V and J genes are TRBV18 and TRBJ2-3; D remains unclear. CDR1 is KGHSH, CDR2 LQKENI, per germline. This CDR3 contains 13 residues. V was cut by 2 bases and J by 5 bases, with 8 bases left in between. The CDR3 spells CASSPMQLDTQYF. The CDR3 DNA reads TGTGCCAGCTCACCAATGCAGTTAGATACGCAGTATTTT.

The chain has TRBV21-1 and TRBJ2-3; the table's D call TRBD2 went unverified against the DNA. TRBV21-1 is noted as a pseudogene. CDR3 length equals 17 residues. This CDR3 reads CASSKVAGVRVTDTQYF. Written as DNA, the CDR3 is TGTGCCAGCAGCAAAGTAGCGGGAGTTCGTGTAACAGATACGCAGTATTTT.

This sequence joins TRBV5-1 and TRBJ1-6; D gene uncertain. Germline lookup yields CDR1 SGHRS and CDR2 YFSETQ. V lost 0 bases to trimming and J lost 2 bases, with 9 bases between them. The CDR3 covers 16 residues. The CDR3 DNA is TGCGCCAGCAGCTTGGGCAGTGCCACCTATAATTCACCCCTCCACTTT. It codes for CASSLGSATYNSPLHF.

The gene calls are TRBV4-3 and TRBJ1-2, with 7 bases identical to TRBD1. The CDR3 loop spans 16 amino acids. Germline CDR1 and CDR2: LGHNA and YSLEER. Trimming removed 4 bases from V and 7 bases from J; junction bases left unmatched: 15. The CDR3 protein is CASSRVLRGGAGGYTF. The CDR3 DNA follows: TGCGCCAGCAGCCGCGTCCTCCGAGGGGGCGCCGGTGGCTACACCTTC.